Below, 26 T cell receptor beta chains from the same sample are listed, as sequenced in a study of regulatory T cells in long-lasting Graves disease (dated by TCRdb to the early 2020s). The time point label on this specimen signifies: newly diagnosed GD, antithyroid drugs for less than 3 months. For both TCR sequencing and RNA sequencing, RNA was extracted from PBMCs using TRIzol. The protocol used for the library was multiplex PCR. Sequencing used an Illumina HiSeq 4000. CDR3 regions were amplified by Arm-PCR with iRepertoire HTBI primers to construct TCR beta libraries. TCRdb trimmed public reads at Q25 via fastp, called clones via MiXCR and kept in-frame beta chains. Every distinct CDR3 protein forms one entry, paired with its most common genes and DNA. This sample has about 370,000 distinct CDR3 sequences in its table, and 15% to 19% of those were observed once. The leading ten clones occupy 20% to 25% of the sample.

Material: peripheral blood mononuclear cells (PBMCs), obtained at new diagnosis, from a patient treated with antithyroid drugs. Source of these receptors: a female donor with Graves disease.

V gene TRBV2 combines with J gene TRBJ2-5; 9 bases are a match to TRBD2. There are 13 residues in the CDR3. Per the germline V gene, CDR1 is SNHLY and CDR2 is FYNNEI. With V trimmed by 6 bases and J by 11 bases, 10 bases remained unmatched. The chain's CDR3 is CASRKTSGAEQYF. CDR3 nucleotides: TGTGCCAGCAGGAAGACTAGCGGCGCAGAACAGTACTTC.

The chain recombines TRBV10-3 with TRBJ1-2; D not certain. Germline CDR1 is ENHRY and CDR2 is SYGVKD. V was clipped by 10 bases and J by 7 bases, with 22 bases between them. The CDR3 runs 14 residues. The CDR3 reads CATHGQTGGGGYTF. CDR3 coding DNA: TGTGCCACCCACGGCCAGACGGGTGGTGGTGGCTACACCTTC.

This clonotype has ten or more counts. V gene TRBV2 combines with J gene TRBJ1-1; the D is unclear. The germline V gene encodes CDR1 SNHLY and CDR2 FYNNEI. The V and J ends lost 4 bases and 2 bases respectively, with 11 bases between them. CDR3 length equals 14 residues. CDR3 amino acids: CASSVDRLNTEAFF. CDR3 sequence (DNA): TGTGCCAGCAGTGTAGACCGTTTAAACACTGAAGCTTTCTTT.

This clonotype was observed at least ten times. V usage is TRBV27 and J usage is TRBJ1-3; D unresolved. Germline values: CDR1 MNHEY, CDR2 SMNVEV (reference sequence). The CDR3 extends over 13 amino acids. V was shortened by 9 bases and J by 4 bases, with 13 bases between the two germline ends. CDR3 residues: CASRLLRGNTIYF. CDR3 in DNA: TGTGCCAGTCGGCTTCTGAGGGGAAACACCATATATTTT.

This clonotype was seen ten or more times. The CDR3 nucleotides are TGTGCCAGCAGCCGGAACAGGGACACTGAAGCTTTCTTT. Its translation is CASSRNRDTEAFF. This chain joins TRBV5-5 and TRBJ1-1; D possibly corresponds to TRBD1 (6 bases). Germline loops: CDR1 SGHKS, CDR2 YYEKEE (reference sequence). The CDR3 extends over 13 amino acids. Between the trimmed V and J ends, which lost 4 bases and 3 bases, there was a span of 10 bases.

There are many counts of this clonotype. The gene calls are TRBV12-3 or TRBV12-4 and TRBJ1-1; D call uncertain. Trimming pared 6 bases from V and 4 bases from J, leaving 12 bases between. The CDR3 contains 13 residues. CDR3 coding DNA: TGTGCCAGCAGCGGAGTTTTGGTCACTGAAGCTTTCTTT. This sequence encodes CASSGVLVTEAFF.

J is TRBJ1-2 and V is TRBV12-3 or TRBV12-4; 10 nucleotides match TRBD1. The CDR3 has 14 amino acids. The CDR3 loop reads CTMIETGGNYGYTF. The DNA for the CDR3 is TGTACCATGATCGAGACAGGGGGCAACTATGGCTACACCTTC.

This clonotype was detected ten times or more. The chain links TRBV28 to TRBJ2-5; the D call may be TRBD1 or TRBD2 (5 bases each). The germline gives CDR1 MDHEN, CDR2 SYDVKM. Trimming cost V 6 bases and J 5 bases, with 13 bases left between them. This CDR3 has 13 residues. The CDR3 here is CASRRGAWETQYF. The CDR3 bases are TGTGCCAGCAGGAGAGGGGCTTGGGAGACCCAGTACTTC.

The sample holds many counts of this clonotype. The V and J genes are TRBV20-1 and TRBJ1-5; possibly TRBD1 for D (6 bases). Germline values: CDR1 DFQATT, CDR2 SNEGSKA (reference sequence). CDR3 length: 14 amino acids. V lost 8 bases to trimming and J lost 6 bases, with 20 bases between them. CDR3 sequence (DNA): TGCAGTACCTTAGGGGACACGTCTAGTCAGCCCCAGCATTTT. Protein: CSTLGDTSSQPQHF.

This clonotype has a count of ten or more. The rearrangement uses TRBV6-1 and TRBJ1-5; 11 bases align to TRBD1. V shed 7 bases, J shed 6 bases, and the junction held 17 bases outside the gene matches. Looked up from germline, CDR1 is MNHNS and CDR2 is SASEGT. The CDR3 has 18 residues. CDR3 nucleotide sequence: TGTGCCAGCACCCTCTGGACAGGGGGCAAGACGATGGGTCAGCCCCAGCATTTT. It codes for CASTLWTGGKTMGQPQHF.

A word on this clonotype: This sequence may be a read error, since a much larger clone differs from it by one base. J is TRBJ2-1 and V is TRBV27; weak D call: TRBD2 (6 bases). The germline gives CDR1 MNHEY, CDR2 SMNVEV (reference sequence). V was shortened by 8 bases and J by 7 bases, with 15 bases between the two germline ends. The CDR3 extends over 13 amino acids. CDR3 loop: CASGPWGGNEQFF. CDR3 nucleotide sequence: TGTGCCAGCGGTCCCTGGGGAGGAAATGAGCAGTTCTTC.

This clonotype appeared many times. The genes are TRBV5-1 and TRBJ2-1, with 7 bases fitting TRBD2. This CDR3 is built from 14 residues. V was clipped by 6 bases and J by 9 bases; unmatched bases: 12. Per germline, CDR1 SGHRS and CDR2 YFSETQ. The CDR3 is CASTDGGGDGEQFF. CDR3 DNA: TGCGCCAGCACCGATGGGGGGGGAGATGGTGAGCAGTTCTTC.

CDR3 amino acids: CASSPNMGEGEQYF. DNA for the CDR3: TGTGCCAGCTCGCCAAACATGGGGGAAGGAGAGCAGTACTTC. The chain employs TRBV18 and TRBJ2-7; D possibly matches TRBD1 or TRBD2 (5 bases each). CDR1 and CDR2 from the germline V gene are KGHSH and LQKENI. V lost 6 bases and J 7 bases, leaving 19 bases between the germline ends. The CDR3 consists of 14 residues. Supplemented by reference TRBV18 and TRBJ2-7, the full variable domain reads NAGVMQNPRHLVRRRGQEARLRCSPMKGHSHVYWYRQLPEEGLKFMVYLQKENIIDESGMPKERFSAEFPKEGPSILRIQQVVRGDSAAYFCASSPNMGEGEQYFGPGTRLTVT.

To note about this clonotype: A read error may be the cause here, since a much bigger clone is one base away. The chain has TRBV7-2 and TRBJ1-6, with 11 bases fitting TRBD1. The CDR3 is 14 amino acids. CDR1 is SGHTA, CDR2 FQGNSA, per germline. The CDR3 coding sequence is TGTGCCTGCAGCTTAGGGACAGGGGGACCACCCCTCCACTTT. This sequence encodes CACSLGTGGPPLHF.

This clonotype has more than one count but fewer than ten. A read error is possible here, since a much larger clone lies one base away. The chain uses TRBV12-3 or TRBV12-4 and TRBJ2-3, with no clear D. The CDR3 contains 15 residues. Trimming shortened V by 8 bases and J by 0 bases, and 15 bases separated the two germline ends. In nucleotides, the CDR3 is TGTGCCAGCGGTGGGCGACGGGCTAGCACAGATACGCAGTATTTT. This codes for CASGGRRASTDTQYF.

Ten or more counts support this clonotype. This sequence joins TRBV6-5 and TRBJ2-3; 11 bases fit TRBD2. The trim removed 1 base at V and 1 base at J, leaving 4 bases unmatched. The CDR3 consists of 17 residues. CDR1 MNHEY and CDR2 SVGAGI come from the germline V gene. The CDR3 loop is CASSYYTTSGGTDTQYF. CDR3 coding DNA: TGTGCCAGCAGTTACTACACGACTAGCGGGGGCACAGATACGCAGTATTTT.

This clonotype occurred many times. The chain is built from TRBV20-1 and TRBJ2-2; 11 bases are a match to TRBD2. V lost 5 bases to trimming and J lost 2 bases; unmatched junction nucleotides: 7. The CDR3 consists of 16 residues. In germline, CDR1 is DFQATT, CDR2 SNEGSKA (reference sequence). The CDR3 reads CSAPSSGGSNTGELFF. The DNA of the CDR3 is TGCAGTGCTCCCTCTAGCGGGGGGAGCAACACCGGGGAGCTGTTTTTT.

This clonotype was seen many times. The rearrangement links TRBV30 to TRBJ1-5; D is unresolved. Germline-derived CDR1 and CDR2 are GTSNPN and SVGIG (reference sequence). The CDR3 is made up of 13 amino acids. Trimming shortened V by 0 bases and J by 4 bases, and 7 bases separated the two germline ends. This chain's CDR3 is CAWSVEINQPQHF. In DNA form, the CDR3 reads TGTGCCTGGAGTGTTGAGATAAATCAGCCCCAGCATTTT.

Turning to this clonotype: A far larger clone lies a single base away; this is likely a read error. The chain carries TRBV24-1 and TRBJ2-1; 8 bases align to TRBD2. The DNA end is more similar to TRBJ2-5, so the J call may be wrong. This CDR3 is 17 amino acids long. Germline CDR1 KGHDR, CDR2 SFDVKD. In DNA form, the CDR3 reads TGTGCCACCAGTAATTTGCCCAGCGGGAGACTCCAAGAGACCCAGTACTTC. It yields the protein CATSNLPSGRLQETQYF.

In its sample, this clonotype was seen many times. The chain has TRBV27 and TRBJ1-1; TRBD1 is a possible D gene (5 bases). The length of the CDR3 is 14 residues. The V gene's germline CDR1 is MNHEY and CDR2 SMNVEV (reference sequence). Deletions cut 6 bases from V and 5 bases from J, with 16 bases between. CDR3 DNA sequence: TGTGCCAGCAGGGTCGGGCAGGGCGGGACTGAAGCTTTCTTT. This translates into CASRVGQGGTEAFF.

This clonotype came up a few times. The DNA for the CDR3 is TGTGCCAGCAGCTTAGTTGGGTTTCTAAACACTGAAGCTTTCTTT. Amino acid sequence: CASSLVGFLNTEAFF. This chain links TRBV7-9 with TRBJ1-1, with D uncertain. This CDR3 contains 15 residues. Trimming removed 1 base at V and 2 bases at J, with 11 bases between. CDR1 is SEHNR, CDR2 FQNEAQ, per germline (reference sequence).

In this sample, this clonotype turned up many times. The chain uses TRBV6-2 or TRBV6-3 and TRBJ2-3; D might be TRBD1 or TRBD2, each matching 5 bases. Germline CDR1 is MNHEY and CDR2 is SVGEGT. The CDR3 is 19 amino acids. Trimming took 5 bases from V and 8 from J, leaving 32 bases between them. CDR3 bases: TGTGCCAGCAGTGAAGACGCGGTTAGGGGACCCACACCGGCCGGTACGCAGTATTTT. This translates into CASSEDAVRGPTPAGTQYF.

This clonotype was seen ten or more times. The chain's CDR3 is CAWTGVRRAEKLFF. As DNA, the CDR3 is TGTGCCTGGACGGGGGTTCGGCGAGCTGAAAAACTGTTTTTT. The V call is TRBV30, the J call TRBJ1-4; D might be TRBD1 (5 bases). Looked up from germline, CDR1 is GTSNPN and CDR2 is SVGIG (reference sequence). With 4 bases removed from V and 7 bases from J, the gap between germline ends came to 16 bases. This CDR3 is 14 amino acids long.

To note about this clonotype: A clone one base away is much larger, so this may be a read error. The chain couples TRBV27 to TRBJ2-7, with D possibly TRBD1 on 6 matching bases. Trimming removed 6 bases from V and 2 bases from J, with 23 bases in between. Germline CDR1 and CDR2: MNHEY and SMNVEV (reference sequence). The CDR3 length is 17 residues. CDR3 in DNA: TGTGCCAGCAGCCCTGTCCCCGCAGGGGACATAACCTACGAGCAGTACTTC. It is translated as CASSPVPAGDITYEQYF.

In its sample, this clonotype was seen many times. This sequence joins TRBV2 and TRBJ1-2, with D hard to call. The CDR3 spans 10 residues. Germline V gene data show CDR1 as SNHLY and CDR2 as FYNNEI. Trimming took off 6 bases at V and 6 bases at J, with 5 bases between the two ends. CDR3 sequence: CASSGDGYTF. In DNA, the CDR3 is TGTGCCAGCAGCGGGGATGGCTACACCTTC. Complete variable domain (other parts from reference TRBV2 and TRBJ1-2): EPEVTQTPSHQVTQMGQEVILRCVPISNHLYFYWYRQILGQKVEFLVSFYNNEISEKSEIFDDQFSVERPDGSNFTLKIRSTKLEDSAMYFCASSGDGYTFGSGTRLTVV.

This clonotype was counted many times. The chain couples TRBV7-8 to TRBJ2-1; possibly TRBD2 for D (5 bases). The CDR3 is made up of 13 amino acids. Germline-derived CDR1 and CDR2 are SGHVS and FQNEAQ. The V end was cut by 3 bases, the J end by 10 bases, with 13 bases between. The CDR3 DNA follows: TGTGCCAGCAGCTTTGCAGACGGAGGCGAGCAGTTCTTC. Protein sequence: CASSFADGGEQFF.